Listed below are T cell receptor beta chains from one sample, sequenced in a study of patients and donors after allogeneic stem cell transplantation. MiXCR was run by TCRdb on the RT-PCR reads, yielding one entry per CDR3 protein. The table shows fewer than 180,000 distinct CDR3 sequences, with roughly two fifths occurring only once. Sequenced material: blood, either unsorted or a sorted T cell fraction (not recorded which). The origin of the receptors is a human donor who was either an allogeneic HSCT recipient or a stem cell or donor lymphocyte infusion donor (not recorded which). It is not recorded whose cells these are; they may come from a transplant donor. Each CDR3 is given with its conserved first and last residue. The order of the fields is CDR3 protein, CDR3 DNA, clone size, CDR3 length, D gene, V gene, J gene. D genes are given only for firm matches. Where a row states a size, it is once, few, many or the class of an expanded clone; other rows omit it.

CASSGGRSINSPLHF,TGTGCCAGCAGTGGGGGACGGAGTATCAATTCACCCCTCCACTTT,.,15,.,TRBV28,TRBJ1-6
CASSPRVLGYNEQFF,TGTGCCAGCAGCCCCAGGGTGTTAGGCTACAATGAGCAGTTCTTC,.,15,.,TRBV6-2/TRBV6-3,TRBJ2-1
CASGILQGDGNQPQHF,TGTGCCAGCGGAATATTACAGGGGGACGGGAATCAGCCCCAGCATTTT,many,16,TRBD1,TRBV28,TRBJ1-5
CSARASNQPQHF,TGCAGTGCTAGGGCAAGCAATCAGCCCCAGCATTTT,few,12,.,TRBV20-1,TRBJ1-5
CASSSWTSGGEQETQYF,TGTGCCAGCAGCTCGTGGACTAGCGGGGGGGAGCAAGAGACCCAGTACTTC,.,17,TRBD2,TRBV5-8,TRBJ2-5
CASTRGRTEAFF,TGTGCCAGCACCCGGGGGAGGACTGAAGCTTTCTTT,.,12,.,TRBV6-2/TRBV6-3,TRBJ1-1
CASSLGHGVDTEAFF,TGTGCCAGCAGCTTAGGGCATGGGGTAGACACTGAAGCTTTCTTT,.,15,.,TRBV12-3/TRBV12-4,TRBJ1-1
CAISESGQGAGYEQYF,TGTGCCATCAGTGAGTCGGGACAGGGGGCGGGTTACGAGCAGTACTTC,few,16,TRBD1,TRBV10-3,TRBJ2-7
CASSFRTSRTEAFF,TGTGCCAGCAGTTTCCGGACCTCTAGGACTGAAGCTTTCTTT,few,14,.,TRBV12-3/TRBV12-4,TRBJ1-1
CASSVETSGPYEQYF,TGTGCCAGCAGCGTCGAGACTAGCGGGCCCTACGAGCAGTACTTC,.,15,TRBD2,TRBV9,TRBJ2-7